A selection of T cell receptor beta chains follows, all from one sample in a study of patients with pleural tuberculosis. Each CDR3 protein is one row after TCRdb ran MiXCR on the reads. The repertoire holds around 49,000 distinct CDR3 sequences, with 6% to 8% as singletons. The origin of the receptors is a human donor with pleural tuberculosis. Each CDR3 is given with its conserved first and last residue. A D gene is named only where the DNA matches it firmly. Clone size appears in some rows only: once, few, many, or a class for an expanded clone.

J gene,D gene,clone size,V gene,CDR3 protein,CDR3 DNA
TRBJ1-1,.,many,TRBV14,CASRNMNTEAFF,TGTGCCAGCAGGAACATGAACACTGAAGCTTTCTTT
TRBJ1-4,TRBD1,few,TRBV11-1,CAGSPGQGQTNEKLFF,TGTGCCGGCAGTCCGGGACAGGGGCAGACTAATGAAAAACTGTTTTTT
TRBJ2-4,.,.,TRBV7-3,CASSLTEQLAKNIQYF,TGTGCCAGCAGCTTAACGGAACAATTAGCCAAAAACATTCAGTACTTC
TRBJ1-4,.,.,TRBV27,CASSLLLSQGNEQLFF,TGTGCCAGCAGTTTATTGTTAAGCCAGGGTAATGAACAACTGTTTTTT
TRBJ2-3,.,many,TRBV20-1,CSARDRPMYPPDTQYF,TGCAGTGCTAGAGACCGCCCCATGTACCCGCCAGATACGCAGTATTTT
TRBJ2-2,.,many,TRBV4-1,CASSLIPGRNTGELFF,TGCGCCAGCAGCCTTATTCCGGGACGGAACACCGGGGAGCTGTTTTTT
TRBJ1-5,.,many,TRBV4-1,CASSPTDYNQPQHF,TGCGCCAGCAGTCCGACGGACTACAATCAGCCCCAGCATTTT
TRBJ1-2,.,many,TRBV10-3,CAISESLGALGLF,TGTGCCATCAGTGAGTCGTTAGGGGCGCTGGGACTCTTC
TRBJ2-7,.,many,TRBV6-1,CASSSVGTYEQYF,TGTGCCAGCAGTAGTGTGGGGACTTACGAGCAGTACTTC
TRBJ1-5,.,many,TRBV20-1,CSARREGSNQPQHF,TGCAGTGCTAGACGGGAGGGTAGCAATCAGCCCCAGCATTTT
TRBJ1-5,.,many,TRBV2,CASSEEVQPQHF,TGTGCCAGCAGTGAAGAGGTTCAGCCCCAGCATTTT
TRBJ2-1,.,many,TRBV24-1,CATSDSAGRNEQFF,TGTGCCACCAGTGATTCTGCGGGAAGAAATGAGCAGTTCTTC
TRBJ2-2,.,many,TRBV28,CASSLSPGNTGELFF,TGTGCCAGCAGTTTATCCCCAGGGAACACCGGGGAGCTGTTTTTT
TRBJ2-5,.,few,TRBV11-1,CASSFGGGPETQYF,TGTGCCAGCAGCTTTGGTGGGGGCCCAGAGACCCAGTACTTC
TRBJ2-5,.,few,TRBV14,CASSQDLRETQYF,TGTGCCAGCAGCCAAGATCTGAGAGAGACCCAGTACTTC
TRBJ1-2,TRBD1,.,TRBV19,CASSLPGQGIYGCTF,TGTGCCAGTAGTCTGCCAGGACAGGGGATCTATGGCTGCACCTTC
TRBJ2-5,.,few,TRBV9,CASSPQTVQETQYF,TGTGCCAGCAGCCCTCAGACTGTGCAAGAGACCCAGTACTTC
TRBJ2-2,.,many,TRBV27,CASSLSTGELFF,TGTGCCAGCAGTTTGAGCACCGGGGAGCTGTTTTTT
TRBJ2-7,.,few,TRBV2,CASSDGFGAGAFSYEQYF,TGTGCCAGCAGTGATGGGTTCGGGGCGGGGGCCTTCTCCTACGAGCAGTACTTC
TRBJ1-1,.,many,TRBV10-3,CAISQGGATEAFF,TGTGCCATCAGCCAAGGCGGAGCCACTGAAGCTTTCTTT
TRBJ2-1,TRBD1,many,TRBV11-2,CASSLVGQGIGEQFF,TGTGCCAGCAGCTTAGTGGGACAGGGTATCGGTGAGCAGTTCTTC
TRBJ2-5,TRBD1,many,TRBV6-1,CASSRQGKETQYF,TGTGCCAGCAGTCGACAGGGTAAAGAGACCCAGTACTTC
TRBJ1-1,TRBD1,many,TRBV19,CASRDRGTEAFF,TGTGCCTCCAGGGACAGGGGCACTGAAGCTTTCTTT
TRBJ2-3,.,many,TRBV28,CASSLAGHTDTQYF,TGTGCCAGCAGTTTGGCAGGGCACACAGATACGCAGTATTTT
TRBJ1-2,.,.,TRBV20-1,CSARKAGLNTF,TGCAGTGCTAGAAAAGCGGGGTTAAACACCTTC
TRBJ2-1,TRBD2,many,TRBV12-3/TRBV12-4,CASSSPAREVGNEQFF,TGTGCCAGCAGTTCCCCGGCGCGGGAGGTCGGGAATGAGCAGTTCTTC
TRBJ1-4,.,many,TRBV28,CASTWGVGATNEKLFF,TGTGCCAGCACTTGGGGGGTCGGAGCAACTAATGAAAAACTGTTTTTT
TRBJ2-5,.,few,TRBV29-1,CSVGVPRDKGQETQYF,TGCAGCGTCGGGGTACCTCGGGACAAGGGCCAAGAGACCCAGTACTTC
TRBJ1-2,TRBD1,.,TRBV29-1,CSVTGTGKNGYTF,TGCAGCGTAACTGGGACAGGGAAGAATGGCTACACCTTC
TRBJ2-2,.,.,TRBV29-1,CSARTLNTGELFF,TGCAGCGCCCGGACCTTGAACACCGGGGAGCTGTTTTTT
TRBJ2-7,.,many,TRBV20-1,CSAPTGWEQYF,TGCAGTGCTCCTACAGGGTGGGAGCAGTACTTC
TRBJ2-3,TRBD2,many,TRBV12-3/TRBV12-4,CASSLDGGRGGDTQYF,TGTGCCAGCAGTTTAGATGGCGGGAGAGGTGGAGATACGCAGTATTTT
TRBJ2-3,TRBD1,many,TRBV6-1,CASSQQGGGKDTQYF,TGTGCCAGCAGTCAACAGGGGGGAGGTAAAGATACGCAGTATTTT
TRBJ1-4,.,few,TRBV2,CASSVGAGFNEKLFF,TGTGCCAGCAGTGTGGGGGCTGGGTTTAATGAAAAACTGTTTTTT
TRBJ2-1,TRBD2,.,TRBV2,CASSEEGTGGRYHEQFF,TGTGCCAGCAGTGAAGAGGGGACGGGCGGGAGGTACCATGAGCAGTTCTTC
TRBJ1-5,.,.,TRBV11-2,CASSLVGNQPQHF,TGTGCCAGCAGCTTAGTTGGAAATCAGCCCCAGCATTTT
TRBJ2-1,.,many,TRBV11-2,CASSLERLINEQFF,TGTGCCAGCAGCTTAGAGAGACTAATCAATGAGCAGTTCTTC
TRBJ1-2,.,many,TRBV20-1,CSARVGGGNYGYTF,TGCAGTGCTAGAGTGGGGGGCGGCAACTATGGCTACACCTTC
TRBJ1-5,.,many,TRBV10-2,CASNDWGNNQPQHF,TGCGCCAGCAATGACTGGGGGAACAATCAGCCCCAGCATTTT
TRBJ1-1,.,many,TRBV13,CASTRRVGMNTEAFF,TGTGCCAGCACCCGCAGGGTTGGTATGAACACTGAAGCTTTCTTT
TRBJ2-1,TRBD1,many,TRBV9,CASRGGTGDNEQFF,TGTGCCAGCAGGGGCGGGACAGGGGACAATGAGCAGTTCTTC
TRBJ1-2,.,many,TRBV4-1,CASSQDNGNPGRYGYTF,TGCGCCAGCAGCCAAGATAACGGGAACCCAGGGCGGTATGGCTACACCTTC
TRBJ2-7,.,.,TRBV11-2,CASSLGVDYGRYF,TGTGCCAGCAGCTTAGGGGTTGATTATGGGCGGTACTTC
TRBJ2-1,TRBD2,.,TRBV12-3/TRBV12-4,CASSFRASGIYNEQFF,TGTGCCAGCAGTTTTAGGGCTAGCGGGATCTACAATGAGCAGTTCTTC
TRBJ2-2,.,many,TRBV20-1,CSARDLRGANTGELFF,TGCAGTGCTAGAGATCTCCGCGGAGCTAACACCGGGGAGCTGTTTTTT
TRBJ2-2,.,few,TRBV11-2,CASSPGPGNTGELFF,TGTGCCAGCAGCCCCGGTCCTGGGAACACCGGGGAGCTGTTTTTT
TRBJ2-1,.,.,TRBV12-3/TRBV12-4,CASSFGVSNNEQFF,TGTGCCAGCAGTTTCGGCGTGTCTAACAATGAGCAGTTCTTC
TRBJ2-3,TRBD2,many,TRBV7-2,CASSLGGLAADTQYF,TGTGCCAGCAGCTTAGGGGGACTAGCGGCTGATACGCAGTATTTT
TRBJ1-5,.,many,TRBV27,CASSLSAGHQPQHF,TGTGCCAGCAGTTTATCGGCAGGGCATCAGCCCCAGCATTTT
TRBJ1-1,.,many,TRBV6-5,CASSYEGSEPFF,TGTGCCAGCAGTTACGAAGGGTCAGAACCTTTCTTT
TRBJ2-1,.,many,TRBV24-1,CATSAGYNEQFF,TGTGCCACCAGTGCCGGGTACAATGAGCAGTTCTTC